These 23 T cell receptor beta chains were all obtained from the same sample, sequenced in a study of cytomegalovirus exposure and HLA in healthy donors. PCR used 60 Vbeta primers and 13 Jbeta primers. The protocol was immunoSEQ multiplex PCR, while the TCRdb copy is restricted to in-frame clones and leaves out a portion. The table lists roughly 150,000 clones, around 67% of them singletons, with 1.6% in the top ten. Sequenced input: PBMCs. These receptors were obtained from a woman aged 18 to 35 in good health and CMV-seronegative.

The rearrangement uses TRBV7-9 and TRBJ2-1; D not resolved. Trimming took off 5 bases at V and 6 bases at J, with 8 bases between the two ends. Looked up from germline, CDR1 is SEHNR and CDR2 is FQNEAQ (reference sequence). This CDR3 is 12 amino acids long. DNA for the CDR3: TGTGCCAGCAGCCTTTCTAGCAATGAGCAGTTCTTC. Protein: CASSLSSNEQFF.

The J gene is TRBJ1-2, the V gene TRBV27; D is perhaps TRBD1 (5 bases). Germline CDR1 MNHEY, CDR2 SMNVEV (reference sequence). Trimming cost V 1 base and J 0 bases, with 9 bases left between them. The CDR3 has 15 residues. The CDR3 region is CASSLLGGANYGYTF. The CDR3 DNA is TGTGCCAGCAGTTTATTGGGGGGGGCTAACTATGGCTACACCTTC.

A remark on this clone: At the DNA level, this CDR3 is encoded by other sequences in the same sample as well. The J gene is TRBJ2-3, the V gene TRBV18; 11 bases align to TRBD2. This CDR3 region has 15 residues. CDR1 is KGHSH, CDR2 LQKENI, per germline. Trimming removed 2 bases from V and 3 bases from J; junction bases left unmatched: 1. CDR3: CASSPLAGGTDTQYF. The CDR3 DNA is TGTGCCAGCTCACCATTAGCGGGAGGGACAGATACGCAGTATTTT.

This chain uses TRBV28 with TRBJ1-4, with 9 nucleotides matching TRBD1. The CDR3 covers 16 residues. CDR1 is MDHEN and CDR2 is SYDVKM in the germline V gene. V dropped 4 bases and J dropped 6; count of bases not matched to a gene: 9. This CDR3 is CASSSFRTGVYEKLFF. The DNA for the CDR3 is TGTGCCAGCAGTTCATTTAGGACAGGGGTGTATGAAAAACTGTTTTTT.

The chain carries TRBV19 and TRBJ2-5; perhaps TRBD2 as D (5 bases). The CDR3 is made up of 13 amino acids. Trimming removed 2 bases from V and 4 bases from J, with 8 bases in between. The germline V gene encodes CDR1 LNHDA and CDR2 SQIVND (reference sequence). CDR3 in DNA: TGTGCCAGTAGTATACCCGGAGGAGAGACCCAGTACTTC. Its protein product is CASSIPGGETQYF.

This rearrangement joins TRBV23-1 to TRBJ1-3, with 9 bases identical to TRBD1. TRBV23-1 has ORF status, its function being uncertain. Trimming cost V 4 bases and J 0 bases; bases outside gene matches: 7. The length of the CDR3 is 17 residues. CDR3 protein: CASSRGQGFFSGNTIYF. The DNA of the CDR3 is TGCGCCAGCAGTCGGGGACAGGGCTTTTTCTCTGGAAACACCATATATTTT.

The V and J genes are TRBV6-6 and TRBJ2-7; 7 bases map to TRBD2. V shed 5 bases and J 4 bases; nucleotides not matched to a gene: 5. CDR1 is MNHNY, CDR2 SVGAGI, per germline (reference sequence). The CDR3 consists of 13 residues. The CDR3 bases are TGTGCCAGCAGTCAGGGAGGGAGTTACGAGCAGTACGTC. Amino acid sequence: CASSQGGSYEQYV.

This clone was counted only a few times. This chain links TRBV11-2 with TRBJ2-3, with a tentative D call TRBD1 (5 bases). Germline CDR1 and CDR2: SGHAT and FQNNGV. CDR3 length equals 15 residues. The V gene lost 8 bases and the J gene lost 0 bases, with 15 bases spanning the gap. The CDR3: CASLPRPGSTDTQYF. The CDR3 DNA is TGTGCCAGCCTTCCCCGGCCAGGGAGCACAGATACGCAGTATTTT.

This clone was detected only a few times. This rearrangement joins TRBV13 to TRBJ1-2; 7 positions match TRBD1. The ends lost 5 bases at V and 4 bases at J; junction bases unmatched: 10. Germline V gives CDR1 PRHDT, CDR2 FYEKMQ (reference sequence). This CDR3 is built from 15 residues. CDR3 region: CASSPPHDRVYGYTF. The CDR3, as DNA: TGTGCCAGCAGCCCACCTCACGACAGGGTCTATGGCTACACCTTC.

The V gene is TRBV5-1, the J gene TRBJ2-3; the match to TRBD1 covers 9 bases. Trimming cost V 0 bases and J 2 bases; bases outside gene matches: 4. The germline CDR1 and CDR2 sequences are SGHRS and YFSETQ. The CDR3 length is 16 residues. CDR3 loop: CASSLGTGDFTDTQYF. In DNA form, the CDR3 reads TGCGCCAGCAGCTTGGGGACAGGGGACTTCACAGATACGCAGTATTTT.

The chain recombines TRBV28 with TRBJ2-2, with 7 positions matching TRBD1. V was pared by 5 bases and J by 1 base, with 1 base of the junction left unmatched. Germline CDR1 reads MDHEN; CDR2 reads SYDVKM. The CDR3 loop spans 14 amino acids. As DNA, the CDR3 is TGTGCCAGCAGTCAGGGGGAGAACACCGGGGAGCTGTTTTTT. It codes for CASSQGENTGELFF.

CDR3 protein: CASSPGTFSGNTIYF. The CDR3 bases are TGTGCCAGCAGCCCCGGGACATTTTCTGGAAACACCATATATTTT. The chain couples TRBV6-5 to TRBJ1-3; tentatively, D is TRBD1 (6 bases). Germline values: CDR1 MNHEY, CDR2 SVGAGI. The CDR3 loop spans 15 amino acids. V was trimmed by 6 bases and J by 1 base, leaving 13 bases between them.

This chain joins TRBV28 and TRBJ1-1, with TRBD1 as a possible D gene (6 bases). The V end lost 3 bases, the J end lost 2 bases, and 7 bases lay between the germline ends. Germline lookup yields CDR1 MDHEN and CDR2 SYDVKM. This CDR3 is 13 amino acids long. The CDR3 DNA sequence: TGTGCCAGCAGTTTGGACAGAAACACTGAAGCTTTCTTT. It specifies CASSLDRNTEAFF. Drawing the rest from reference TRBV28 and TRBJ1-1, the complete variable domain is DVKVTQSSRYLVKRTGEKVFLECVQDMDHENMFWYRQDPGLGLRLIYFSYDVKMKEKGDIPEGYSVSREKKERFSLILESASTNQTSMYLCASSLDRNTEAFFGQGTRLTVV.

The rearrangement links TRBV6-5 to TRBJ2-2; a possible D gene is TRBD2 (6 bases). The germline V gene encodes CDR1 MNHEY and CDR2 SVGAGI. The CDR3 length is 15 residues. Trimming took off 2 bases at V and 2 bases at J, with 9 bases between the two ends. In DNA form, the CDR3 reads TGTGCCAGCAGTTACGTCGGGACTAACACCGGGGAGCTGTTTTTT. Translating gives CASSYVGTNTGELFF.

V is TRBV5-1 and J is TRBJ2-5; 10 bases are shared with TRBD2. This CDR3 is 16 amino acids long. Losses at the gene ends were 0 bases for V and 3 bases for J; bases not matched to a gene: 5. Germline loops: CDR1 SGHRS, CDR2 YFSETQ. CDR3 protein: CASSLGGLAGEETQYF. For the CDR3, the DNA is TGCGCCAGCAGCTTGGGGGGCCTAGCGGGGGAAGAGACCCAGTACTTC.

V is TRBV5-6 and J is TRBJ1-4; 7 nucleotides match TRBD1. The J segment lost 7 bases and the V segment lost 0 bases, leaving 6 bases of the junction unmatched. Germline V gene data show CDR1 as SGHDT and CDR2 as YYEEEE. The CDR3 is 15 residues long. Written as DNA, the CDR3 is TGTGCCAGCAGCTTGGAACAGGGGATTCGTGAAAAACTGTTTTTT. It translates to CASSLEQGIREKLFF.

J is TRBJ2-5 and V is TRBV7-8; tentative D call: TRBD2 (5 bases). This CDR3 is built from 15 residues. The germline V gene has CDR1 SGHVS and CDR2 FQNEAQ. Trimming removed 1 base at V and 5 bases at J, with 14 bases between. Here the CDR3 DNA reads TGTGCCAGCAGCTTAGAAGCGGTCAGTGGGGAGACCCAGTACTTC. It translates to CASSLEAVSGETQYF.

This clone has just a few counts. The CDR3 DNA follows: TGCGCCAGCAGCGGGACAGGGTCTTTCTACGAGCAGTACGTC. Its translation is CASSGTGSFYEQYV. The chain carries TRBV23-1 and TRBJ2-7; 9 bases are a match to TRBD1. TRBV23-1 is flagged as an ORF with uncertain function. The CDR3 has 14 residues. V lost 6 bases and J lost 3; bases outside the gene matches: 6.

This clone was found once. V gene TRBV2 combines with J gene TRBJ1-5; the match to TRBD1 covers 8 bases. J lost 0 bases, V lost 4 bases, and 2 bases had no gene match. The CDR3 is made up of 15 amino acids. Germline V gene sequence: CDR1 SNHLY, CDR2 FYNNEI. CDR3 protein: CASSGTGYSNQPQHF. DNA of the CDR3: TGTGCCAGCAGTGGGACAGGGTATAGCAATCAGCCCCAGCATTTT.

The genes are TRBV7-9 and TRBJ2-5; a possible D gene is TRBD1 (8 bases). The CDR3 contains 14 residues. The V and J ends lost 1 base and 4 bases respectively, with 10 bases between them. The germline gives CDR1 SEHNR, CDR2 FQNEAQ (reference sequence). This chain's CDR3 is CASSLDRGGETQYF. The CDR3, as DNA: TGTGCCAGCAGCTTAGACAGGGGGGGAGAGACCCAGTACTTC.

J is TRBJ2-7 and V is TRBV30; maybe TRBD2 (6 bases). Germline-derived CDR1 and CDR2 are GTSNPN and SVGIG (reference sequence). This CDR3 is 15 amino acids long. Trimming left V 0 bases short and J 0 bases short, with 12 bases between. This CDR3 reads CAWSVPGGSSYEQYV. CDR3 DNA: TGTGCCTGGAGTGTACCCGGGGGTAGCTCCTACGAGCAGTACGTC.

This chain links TRBV11-3 with TRBJ1-6; TRBD1 agrees at 7 bases. V dropped 5 bases and J dropped 8; count of bases not matched to a gene: 3. The CDR3 contains 13 residues. Germline CDR1 SGHNT, CDR2 YENEEA. CDR3 residues: CASSRDSDSPLHF. The DNA for the CDR3 is TGTGCCAGCAGCCGGGACAGCGATTCACCCCTCCACTTT.

The chain employs TRBV5-6 and TRBJ1-2; D remains unclear. CDR1 is SGHDT, CDR2 YYEEEE, per germline. The germline V and J ends were trimmed by 1 base and 7 bases, with 8 bases remaining between them. CDR3 size: 12 residues. The chain's CDR3 is CASSLSGVGYTF. DNA of the CDR3: TGTGCCAGCAGCTTGTCGGGAGTTGGCTACACCTTC. Supplemented by reference TRBV5-6 and TRBJ1-2, the full variable domain reads DAGVTQSPTHLIKTRGQQVTLRCSPKSGHDTVSWYQQALGQGPQFIFQYYEEEERQRGNFPDRFSGHQFPNYSSELNVNALLLGDSALYLCASSLSGVGYTFGSGTRLTVV.